This T cell receptor (beta chain) appears in the sequencing data of a study of blood T cells in healthy people across ages. Broader study findings: Because donor CMV status was unknown, expanded clonotype changes were possibly confounded. Estimates of total diversity, which came from one million sequenced T cells, were considered to be underestimates. A roughly linear fall in TCR beta diversity per million T cells was seen with increasing age.

The second PCR ran about 6 to 11 cycles with a sample-barcoded 5' primer and J-beta primers. Each sample yielded at least 3 million CDR3-containing paired-end reads. A single record per CDR3 protein comes from TCRdb applying MiXCR to the 5' RACE reads. The data contain fewer than 1 million distinct CDR3 sequences, 40% to 50% of them singletons. The CDR3 covers 16 residues. The V and J ends lost 1 base and 0 bases, in that order; junction bases with no gene match: 4. CDR1 and CDR2 (germline): DFQATT, SNEGSKA (reference sequence). For this clonotype: Its specificity is unknown. A read error may explain this, as a much larger clone is one base away.

Material for sequencing was blood. This TCR derives from a man aged 60 to 69 in good health. The chain employs TRBV20-1 and TRBJ1-4; 8 positions match TRBD1. CDR3 coding DNA: TGCAGTGCTAGAGCAGGGGGCAGGACAACTAATGAAAAACTGTTTTTT. This codes for CSARAGGRTTNEKLFF.